This record looks at one TCR beta chain sequence and its context. The sample is drawn from a study of monozygotic twins with inflammatory bowel disease. Skipping T cell sorting, the study isolated total RNA directly from whole blood. CDR3 length equals 20 residues. The germline CDR1 and CDR2 sequences are SGHAT and FQNNGV. Researchers used around 3,400 ng of total RNA for each TCR library. The template switching step added UMIs that contained a 6-nucleotide sample barcode. No DNA is given; TCRdb re-called the 5' RACE reads and lists each CDR3 protein once. The listing records around 380,000 distinct CDR3 sequences.

The chain is built from TRBV11-2 and TRBJ2-1; TCRdb lists TRBD2, though no DNA is available to test this call. The clonotype originates from a human donor with ulcerative colitis or Crohn's disease, or a healthy co-twin of an affected twin (not recorded which). The sequencing input was blood. The CDR3 is CASSLVFGSGRFSSYNEQFF.